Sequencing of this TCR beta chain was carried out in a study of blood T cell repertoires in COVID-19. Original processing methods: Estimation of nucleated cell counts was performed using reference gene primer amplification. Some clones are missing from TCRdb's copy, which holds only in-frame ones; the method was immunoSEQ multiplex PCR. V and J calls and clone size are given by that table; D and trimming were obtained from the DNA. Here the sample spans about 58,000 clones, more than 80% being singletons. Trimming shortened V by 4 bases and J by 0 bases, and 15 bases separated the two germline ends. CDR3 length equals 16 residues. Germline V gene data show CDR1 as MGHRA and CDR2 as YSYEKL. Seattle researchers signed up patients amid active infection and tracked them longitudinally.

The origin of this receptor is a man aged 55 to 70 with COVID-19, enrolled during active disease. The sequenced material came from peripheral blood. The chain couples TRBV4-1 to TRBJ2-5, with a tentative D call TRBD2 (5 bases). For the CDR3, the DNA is TGCGCCAGCAGCCGTAGGGAAGCGGTGTACCAAGAGACCCAGTACTTC. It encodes CASSRREAVYQETQYF.